The 5 T cell receptor beta chains presented below share a single source sample, sequenced in a study of blood T cell repertoires in COVID-19. The assay was immunoSEQ multiplex PCR, and TCRdb's table has in-frame clones only and misses some. The sample has some 66,000 clones; 85% to 90% are singletons. The sequencing input was peripheral blood. The receptors shown here come from a human donor with active COVID-19. The donor label of this sample is uncertain.

The chain is built from TRBV5-1 and TRBJ2-5; D ambiguous. This CDR3 spans 14 amino acids. CDR1 SGHRS and CDR2 YFSETQ come from the germline V gene. With 5 bases removed from V and 5 bases from J, the gap between germline ends came to 16 bases. CDR3 sequence (DNA): TGCGCCAGCAGACCGAGGCCCTCCGGGGAGACCCAGTACTTC. Protein: CASRPRPSGETQYF.

Only a few counts were recorded for this clone. The J gene is TRBJ2-7, the V gene TRBV5-1, with TRBD2 matching 7 bases. The V segment lost 6 bases and the J segment 0 bases; nucleotides outside the gene matches: 6. In germline, CDR1 is SGHRS, CDR2 YFSETQ. The CDR3 loop spans 14 amino acids. CDR3 sequence: CASTPSGNSYEQYF. The CDR3 DNA reads TGCGCCAGCACCCCGAGCGGGAACTCCTACGAGCAGTACTTC.

The chain is built from TRBV2 and TRBJ1-2; 12 positions agree with TRBD1. V shed 6 bases and J 2 bases; nucleotides not matched to a gene: 1. Germline lookup yields CDR1 SNHLY and CDR2 FYNNEI. This CDR3 contains 14 residues. The CDR3 nucleotides read TGTGCCAGCAGAGGGACAGGGGGCAACTATGGCTACACCTTC. Translated: CASRGTGGNYGYTF.

This chain connects TRBV30 to TRBJ2-5; D uncertain. The V end was cut by 6 bases, the J end by 4 bases, with 15 bases between. CDR3 size: 13 residues. Germline V gives CDR1 GTSNPN, CDR2 SVGIG (reference sequence). Here the CDR3 DNA reads TGTGCCTGCCAGCTGGGCATCGGAGAGACCCAGTACTTC. It encodes CACQLGIGETQYF.

The rearrangement joins TRBV4-1 to TRBJ2-2; TRBD1 matches 7 bases. The CDR3 is made up of 16 amino acids. The germline gives CDR1 MGHRA, CDR2 YSYEKL. J gave up 3 bases and V 1 base, and 5 bases lay outside the gene matches. Here the CDR3 reads CASSQGQGRDTGELFF. Here the CDR3 DNA reads TGCGCCAGCAGCCAAGGACAGGGCCGAGACACCGGGGAGCTGTTTTTT.